This passage covers 2 T cell receptor beta chains from one sample sequenced in a study of OX40 agonist ivuxolimab in advanced cancers. Assay used: immunoSEQ multiplex PCR; TCRdb lists only in-frame clones, some missing. Among approximately 10,000 clones, approximately 63% were seen once, and the ten largest hold roughly 50%. This specimen was CD4+ or CD8+ T cells sorted from blood, taken in a trial of the OX40 agonist ivuxolimab. The receptor source for this set is an adult with an advanced solid tumor such as melanoma, head and neck, liver or kidney cancer.

This clone was observed at least ten times. The rearrangement uses TRBV13 and TRBJ2-7; D not certain. V was cut by 6 bases and J by 3 bases, with 9 bases left in between. Germline V gives CDR1 PRHDT, CDR2 FYEKMQ (reference sequence). This CDR3 comprises 12 residues. The chain's CDR3 is CASSVRDYEQYF. CDR3 in DNA: TGTGCCAGCAGTGTTCGCGACTACGAGCAGTACTTC.

In this sample, this clone turned up a few times. The chain uses TRBV28 and TRBJ1-5, with TRBD1 matching over 8 bases. The CDR3 is 15 residues long. The germline V gene encodes CDR1 MDHEN and CDR2 SYDVKM. Trimming removed 5 bases from V and 4 bases from J; junction bases left unmatched: 7. CDR3 residues: CASSILQGDNQPQHF. For the CDR3, the DNA is TGTGCCAGCAGTATATTACAGGGGGATAATCAGCCCCAGCATTTT.